The 16 T cell receptor beta chains below were found in one sample sequenced in a study of blood T cell repertoires in COVID-19 (dated by TCRdb to 2020 to 2022). Receptor libraries were prepared by the immunoSEQ multiplex PCR assay. TCRdb carries this immuneACCESS record with in-frame sequences only. Its versions omit some clonotypes, under half of them owing to an unresolved V gene in the studies checked, with the rest unexplained. In all, the sample holds about 220,000 clones, and around 81% of those were seen once. Approximately 7.2% of the sample belongs to the ten largest clones. Material for sequencing was peripheral blood. The receptor source for this set is a woman in her seventies with acute or convalescent COVID-19.

For the CDR3, the DNA is TGTGCCAGTAGTATGAGTAGCGGGATTGGAGAGCAGTTCTTC. Translated: CASSMSSGIGEQFF. The gene calls are TRBV19 and TRBJ2-1; 8 positions agree with TRBD2. Per the germline V gene, CDR1 is LNHDA and CDR2 is SQIVND (reference sequence). This CDR3 is built from 14 residues. The junction had 8 bases not matched to a gene; V was cut back by 3 bases and J by 10 bases.

The rearrangement links TRBV24-1 to TRBJ2-1, with TRBD2 identical over 8 bases. The trim removed 1 base at V and 9 bases at J, leaving 7 bases unmatched. Germline CDR1 and CDR2: KGHDR and SFDVKD. The CDR3 runs 15 residues. DNA for the CDR3: TGTGCCACCAGTGATTTACGGCGGGGGGTCGGTGAGCAGTTCTTC. Translated: CATSDLRRGVGEQFF.

V and J are TRBV30 and TRBJ1-5, with unresolved D. V lost 1 base and J 5 bases, leaving 9 bases between the germline ends. This CDR3 comprises 13 residues. CDR1 and CDR2 (germline): GTSNPN, SVGIG (reference sequence). This chain's CDR3 is CAWSEQLYQPQHF. In DNA, the CDR3 is TGTGCCTGGAGTGAACAGTTGTATCAGCCCCAGCATTTT.

The CDR3 DNA reads as TGCAGCGTTTTTGGACTAGCGGGACCAGGGCAGTACTTC. It is translated as CSVFGLAGPGQYF. The chain joins TRBV29-1 to TRBJ2-7, with 12 bases aligning to TRBD2. CDR1 and CDR2 from the germline V gene are SQVTM and ANQGSEA. The CDR3 runs 13 residues. Losses at the gene ends were 5 bases for V and 9 bases for J; bases not matched to a gene: 8.

In DNA, the CDR3 is TGTGCCACCAGCCAGGGGACTAAATCAACTGGGTCCTACGAGCAGTACTTC. This translates into CATSQGTKSTGSYEQYF. V and J are TRBV15 and TRBJ2-7; D is perhaps TRBD2 (7 bases). This CDR3 has 17 residues. The ends were cut back, 5 bases at V and 1 base at J, with 21 bases in the middle. CDR1 and CDR2 (germline): LNHNV, YYDKDF (reference sequence).

The gene calls are TRBV9 and TRBJ2-1; tentative D call: TRBD1 (5 bases). There are 15 residues in the CDR3. Trimming stripped 4 bases from V and 7 bases from J, with 18 bases between. Germline V CDR1 and CDR2: SGDLS, YYNGEE. CDR3 in DNA: TGTGCCAGCAGCCCCCCAGGGTTTGTGTCTAATGAGCAGTTCTTC. Translated: CASSPPGFVSNEQFF. Combining the CDR3 with reference TRBV9 and TRBJ2-1 gives the whole variable domain DSGVTQTPKHLITATGQRVTLRCSPRSGDLSVYWYQQSLDQGLQFLIQYYNGEERAKGNILERFSAQQFPDLHSELNLSSLELGDSALYFCASSPPGFVSNEQFFGPGTRLTVL.

As for this clone: At the DNA level, this CDR3 is encoded by other sequences in the same sample as well. The DNA of the CDR3 is TGTGCCATCAGTGAGTCTACAGGGGACTCACCCCTCCACTTT. This encodes CAISESTGDSPLHF. V usage is TRBV10-3 and J usage is TRBJ1-6, with 7 nucleotides matching TRBD1. The germline gives CDR1 ENHRY, CDR2 SYGVKD. J lost 10 bases, V lost 0 bases, and 3 bases had no gene match. CDR3 length equals 14 residues.

The chain couples TRBV27 to TRBJ2-5; 11 nucleotides align to TRBD1. Germline CDR1 and CDR2: MNHEY and SMNVEV (reference sequence). This CDR3 region has 14 residues. The J segment lost 9 bases and the V segment lost 5 bases, leaving 8 bases of the junction unmatched. CDR3 loop: CASSVGQGVSSQYF. The CDR3, as DNA: TGTGCCAGCAGTGTGGGACAGGGGGTTTCTTCCCAGTACTTC.

This chain uses TRBV3-1 (or the pseudogene TRBV3-2) with TRBJ2-3; TRBD1 agrees at 11 bases. The CDR3 contains 16 residues. The V segment lost 4 bases and the J segment 3 bases; nucleotides outside the gene matches: 6. Germline V gene lookup returns CDR1 LGHDT and CDR2 YNNKEL (reference sequence). CDR3 in amino acids: CASSPWGQGGTDTQYF. CDR3 coding DNA: TGTGCCAGCAGCCCCTGGGGACAGGGGGGGACAGATACGCAGTATTTT.

The CDR3 DNA is TGTGCCAGCTCACCACAATCCTCAGGGCCAGATACGCAGTATTTT. Its protein product is CASSPQSSGPDTQYF. The V and J genes are TRBV18 and TRBJ2-3; D possibly corresponds to TRBD1 (5 bases). Trimming removed 1 base at V and 4 bases at J, with 12 bases between. Per the germline V gene, CDR1 is KGHSH and CDR2 is LQKENI. The CDR3 extends over 15 amino acids.

The chain carries TRBV11-2 and TRBJ2-7, with 8 bases lining up with TRBD2. The J segment lost 7 bases and the V segment lost 1 base, leaving 6 bases of the junction unmatched. Germline CDR1 SGHAT, CDR2 FQNNGV. There are 14 residues in the CDR3. The CDR3 is CASSLAGGAQEQYF. The CDR3 region has the DNA TGTGCCAGCAGCTTAGCCGGGGGGGCCCAGGAGCAGTACTTC.

The genes are TRBV10-2 and TRBJ2-1; 8 bases are shared with TRBD2. CDR1 and CDR2 from the germline V gene are WSHSY and SAAADI. This CDR3 contains 12 residues. With 8 bases clipped from V and 13 bases from J, the junction kept 10 bases outside the gene matches. The CDR3 DNA sequence: TGCGCCAGCTCTGACCCGGGGGGGGCTCAGTTCTTC. Translating it yields CASSDPGGAQFF.

The J gene is TRBJ1-4, the V gene TRBV10-3; D call uncertain. CDR3 length: 15 residues. CDR1 and CDR2 from the germline V gene are ENHRY and SYGVKD. V was pared by 0 bases and J by 8 bases, with 13 bases between. CDR3 protein: CAISESIAGNEKLFF. Written as DNA, the CDR3 is TGTGCCATCAGTGAGTCGATAGCCGGGAACGAAAAACTGTTTTTT.

The rearrangement links TRBV30 to TRBJ1-2; D remains ambiguous. The CDR3 sequence is 14 residues long. V lost 2 bases and J lost 4, with 14 bases in between. Germline values: CDR1 GTSNPN, CDR2 SVGIG (reference sequence). The CDR3 is CAWSSAGFGYGYTF. The CDR3 DNA reads as TGTGCCTGGAGTAGCGCGGGTTTCGGCTATGGCTACACCTTC.

V usage is TRBV7-3 and J usage is TRBJ2-7, with TRBD2 identical over 7 bases. Trimming removed 1 base from V and 5 bases from J; junction bases left unmatched: 2. The CDR3 has 13 residues. Germline values: CDR1 SGHTA, CDR2 FQGTGA. In DNA, the CDR3 is TGTGCCAGCAGCTTAAGCCGGGGGGACGAGCAGTACTTC. Protein product: CASSLSRGDEQYF. The full variable domain, completed using reference TRBV7-3 and TRBJ2-7, is GAGVSQTPSNKVTEKGKYVELRCDPISGHTALYWYRQSLGQGPEFLIYFQGTGAADDSGLPNDRFFAVRPEGSVSTLKIQRTERGDSAVYLCASSLSRGDEQYFGPGTRLTVT.

The chain combines TRBV7-2 with TRBJ1-5, with D unresolved. Germline V lookup: CDR1 SGHTA, CDR2 FQGNSA. The CDR3 has 14 amino acids. V lost 2 bases and J lost 6, with 11 bases in between. The CDR3 region has the DNA TGTGCCAGCAGCTTATACGAATACGGTCAGCCCCAGCATTTT. Protein sequence: CASSLYEYGQPQHF.